This T cell receptor beta chain was identified during a study of cytomegalovirus exposure and HLA in healthy donors. Study background: The study's early data release held around 85 million unique TCRs from HLA-typed donors.

With 60 Vbeta and 13 Jbeta primers, the PCR was carried out. Data came from immunoSEQ multiplex PCR; TCRdb stores just in-frame clones and leaves some out. The sample carries 200,000 to 250,000 clones, more than 85% recorded once. Material for sequencing was PBMCs. This clonotype was obtained from a woman in her late teens or twenties in good health and CMV-seronegative.

CDR3 nucleotide sequence: TGTGCCAGCAGTTTATCGAAGGACATGGCCTCATACTATGGCTACACCTTC. This gives the protein CASSLSKDMASYYGYTF. The rearrangement joins TRBV27 to TRBJ1-2, with D possibly TRBD1 on 5 matching bases. V was cut by 0 bases and J by 3 bases, with 17 bases left in between. This CDR3 contains 17 residues. CDR1 and CDR2 from the germline V gene are MNHEY and SMNVEV (reference sequence).